The present T cell receptor (beta chain) was sequenced within a study of blood T cells in healthy people across ages. Through a sample-barcoded 5' primer and a J-beta primer mix, a second PCR was run for about 6 to 11 cycles. TCRdb analysed the 5' RACE reads with MiXCR anew, one entry per CDR3 protein. Of around 900,000 distinct CDR3 sequences listed, more than 25% are singletons. The table lists this clonotype with a few counts. A junction end diverges from the germline sequence, so it may reflect a read error. Sequencing was performed on blood. The TCR was taken from a woman older than 75 in good health.

CDR3 loop: CRASPASGTQYF. CDR3 nucleotide sequence: TGCAGGGCTAGTCCTGCCTCGGGGACCCAGTACTTC. The chain carries TRBV20-1 and TRBJ2-5; no reliable D call. Germline V gene sequence: CDR1 DFQATT, CDR2 SNEGSKA (reference sequence). There are 12 residues in the CDR3.